This T cell receptor beta chain came from a study of cytomegalovirus exposure and HLA in healthy donors. Findings and caveats of the study: By HLA locus, TCR association rates varied in a later analysis, with DRB1 showing the most and HLA-C the fewest.

The CDR3 loop spans 16 amino acids. The V gene's germline CDR1 is PRHDT and CDR2 FYEKMQ (reference sequence). Trimming shortened V by 5 bases and J by 2 bases, and 15 bases separated the two germline ends. On this clone itself: What it recognizes is unknown.

The PCR employed 60 Vbeta primers together with 13 Jbeta primers. Per the original methods: The count from a later analysis was tens of millions of unique TCR beta chains, some 10 million of them shared. Using immunoSEQ multiplex PCR, the repertoire was profiled, and TCRdb retains in-frame clones only, with some absent. That table furnishes V, J and clone size, whereas the DNA furnished D and trimming. The profile shows 100,000 to 150,000 clones, more than 75% of them singletons. This clonotype originated in a woman in her 50s in good health and CMV-seropositive. The sequencing sample was made of PBMCs. This chain links TRBV13 with TRBJ2-2; TRBD1 might be the D (5 bases). DNA for the CDR3: TGTGCCAGCAGCCCCCCAGGGATATTAAACACCGGGGAGCTGTTTTTT. Translated, it gives CASSPPGILNTGELFF.